This T cell receptor (beta chain) was identified in a study of blood T cell repertoires in COVID-19. Only in-frame clones appear in the TCRdb table, and some are missing; sequencing was by immunoSEQ multiplex PCR. Of some 240,000 clones listed, around 86% are singletons. This study enrolled people aged 18 to 89 from around 26 US geographic areas. The CDR3 runs 13 residues. Germline V gene lookup returns CDR1 SNHLY and CDR2 FYNNEI. V shed 4 bases, J shed 7 bases, and the junction held 3 bases outside the gene matches. This sequence was found in a middle-aged woman with acute COVID-19. The genes are TRBV2 and TRBJ2-1, with TRBD1 matching over 8 bases. Sequenced material: PBMCs or T cells enriched from blood (not recorded which). The CDR3 DNA follows: TGTGCCAGCAGTGTGGACAGGGTAAATGAGCAGTTCTTC. It codes for CASSVDRVNEQFF. The full variable domain, completed using reference TRBV2 and TRBJ2-1, is EPEVTQTPSHQVTQMGQEVILRCVPISNHLYFYWYRQILGQKVEFLVSFYNNEISEKSEIFDDQFSVERPDGSNFTLKIRSTKLEDSAMYFCASSVDRVNEQFFGPGTRLTVL.